This T cell receptor (beta chain) was recovered during a study of shared clonotypes between healthy human individuals. Study findings and constraints: Richness estimates generally favored naive over memory subsets.

The CDR3 extends over 15 amino acids. Germline V gene data show CDR1 as SGHNT and CDR2 as YYREEE (reference sequence). The V end was cut by 4 bases, the J end by 2 bases, with 14 bases between. A note on this clone: What it binds is unknown.

TCRdb keeps only in-frame clones here, not all; method: immunoSEQ multiplex PCR. The data contain 2,500,000 or so clones, approximately 94% of them singletons. The receptor was isolated from a young man in good health. Some clones in this sample may be carry-over from other donors' samples. The sequencing input was naive CD4+ T cells from PBMCs. The sample's subset: CD45RA+ positively selected. The chain has TRBV5-4 and TRBJ2-3; weak D call: TRBD2 (5 bases). CDR3 sequence: CASSPSGVYTDTQYF. CDR3 bases: TGTGCCAGCAGCCCGAGCGGAGTATACACAGATACGCAGTATTTT.